The clone carrying this T cell receptor beta chain was seen a handful of times. The target antigen is unknown. These data originate in a study of T-cell memory formation after mild COVID-19. Study overall: Largely, TCR clusters stayed within a single donor.

Trimming cost V 0 bases and J 4 bases, with 12 bases left between them. This CDR3 contains 14 residues. Germline CDR1 reads DFQATT; CDR2 reads SNEGSKA (reference sequence). General study findings and limits: CD4+ contracting clones lay mainly in CM and EM, CD8+ ones in EMRA.

Researchers used 5'RACE with constant-segment primers to make TCR alpha and TCR beta cDNA libraries that carry sample barcodes and UMIs. TCRdb recomputed calls from the 5' RACE reads with MiXCR, one row per CDR3 protein. The profile shows under 300,000 distinct CDR3 sequences, approximately 8.4% of them singletons. The sequenced sample consisted of PBMCs or a T cell subset sorted from them (not recorded which). This rearrangement joins TRBV20-1 to TRBJ1-2, with D possibly being TRBD1 (5 bases). This receptor was identified in a man aged 18 to 29 who had mild COVID-19 (a few samples of this study predate the infection). Cell type and time point are not known. DNA of the CDR3: TGCAGTGCTAGAGATCAAGGCAGGGCCTATGGCTACACCTTC. Encoded protein: CSARDQGRAYGYTF.